This is a list of T cell receptor beta chains from one sample in a study of OX40 agonist ivuxolimab in advanced cancers. Profiled with immunoSEQ multiplex PCR; TCRdb holds only in-frame clones, not every one. The sample has about 79,000 clones, approximately 80% seen once; the top ten hold more than 0.5%. Sequenced here: CD4+ or CD8+ T cells sorted from blood, sampled in a trial of the OX40 agonist ivuxolimab. These receptors all stem from an adult with an advanced solid tumor such as melanoma, head and neck, liver or kidney cancer. CDR3s include the opening cysteine and the closing phenylalanine or tryptophan. A D gene is named only where the DNA matches it firmly. Clone size is shown for a subset of rows, as once, few, many or a class of expanded clone.

D gene	V gene	J gene	clone size	CDR3 DNA	CDR3 protein
.	TRBV29-1	TRBJ2-3	.	TGCAGCGTTGACGGGCGGTTCGGAGCAGATACGCAGTATTTT	CSVDGRFGADTQYF
TRBD2	TRBV18	TRBJ2-2	.	TGTGCCAGCTCACCACCCTCAGCAGGGAGGGCCGGGGAGCTGTTTTTT	CASSPPSAGRAGELFF
.	TRBV4-1	TRBJ1-4	.	TGCGCCAGCAGCCAAAACAGGGAGGATAATGAAAAACTGTTTTTT	CASSQNREDNEKLFF
TRBD2	TRBV4-3	TRBJ2-1	.	TGCGCCAGCAGCCATGGACTAGCGGGAGACAATGAGCAGTTCTTC	CASSHGLAGDNEQFF
TRBD2	TRBV19	TRBJ2-1	.	TGTGCCAGTAGTAAGACTAGCGGGAGCTCCTACAATGAGCAGTTCTTC	CASSKTSGSSYNEQFF
.	TRBV10-3	TRBJ2-3	.	TGTGCCATCAGTGAGTCGCGCGGAGGGGCGTATAGCACAGATACGCAGTATTTT	CAISESRGGAYSTDTQYF
TRBD1	TRBV4-1	TRBJ1-3	once	TGCGCCAGCAGCCAAGGGCAGGGGGGCCCCTCTGGAAACACCATATATTTT	CASSQGQGGPSGNTIYF
.	TRBV13	TRBJ1-1	.	TGTGCCAGCACCTCGCGCCGGCGGTCTGAAGCTTTCTTT	CASTSRRRSEAFF
.	TRBV10-3	TRBJ1-2	.	TGTGCCATCAGTGAGCCGGGACTCTATGGCTACACCTTC	CAISEPGLYGYTF
.	TRBV7-3	TRBJ2-7	.	TGTGCCAGCAGCTTGGGGTCAGGGGCCTACGAGCAGTACTTC	CASSLGSGAYEQYF
.	TRBV28	TRBJ2-7	.	TGTGCCAGCAGTTCGTACAGGATCTACGAGCAGTACTTC	CASSSYRIYEQYF
TRBD2	TRBV18	TRBJ2-1	once	TGTGCCAGCTCACTATTTTCCGGGACTAGAGGTGAGCAGTTCTTC	CASSLFSGTRGEQFF
TRBD1	TRBV28	TRBJ1-4	.	TGTGCCAGCAGAAGGACAGGGGATAATGAAAAACTGTTTTTT	CASRRTGDNEKLFF
.	TRBV6-1	TRBJ1-6	.	TGTGCCAGCAGTGTATACAGGGACGAATCACCCCTCCACTTT	CASSVYRDESPLHF
TRBD1	TRBV11-2	TRBJ1-5	.	TGTGCCAGCAGCTTAGGACAGGGTCTAAGGCCCCAGCATTTT	CASSLGQGLRPQHF
.	TRBV14	TRBJ1-6	.	TGTGCCAGCAGCCCCAGGGTCGGTAATTCACCCCTCCACTTT	CASSPRVGNSPLHF
TRBD2	TRBV9	TRBJ2-1	few	TGTGCCAGCAGCGTAGTAATAGCGGGAGCGGGGAATGAGCAGTTCTTC	CASSVVIAGAGNEQFF
.	TRBV11-2	TRBJ2-7	.	TGTGCCAGCAGCTTAGATGCTAGGTCCTACGAGCAGTACTTC	CASSLDARSYEQYF
TRBD2	TRBV7-2	TRBJ2-1	once	TGTGCCAGTTCGGTGGGAGGGACCTACAATGAGCAGTTCTTC	CASSVGGTYNEQFF
TRBD1	TRBV29-1	TRBJ2-1	.	TGCAGCTCAAAGACAGGGGGCAGGAATGAGCAGTTCTTC	CSSKTGGRNEQFF
.	TRBV2	TRBJ2-1	.	TGTGCCAGCAGTGAGGAGTCTAGCTCTATCCATGAGCAGTTCTTC	CASSEESSSIHEQFF
.	TRBV30	TRBJ1-3	few	TGTGCCTGGAGTGGGACTCTTCACACCATATATTTT	CAWSGTLHTIYF
.	TRBV5-1	TRBJ1-3	.	TGCGCCAGCAGCTTGGGTGGCGGCGGCGCTGGAAACACCATATATTTT	CASSLGGGGAGNTIYF
TRBD2	TRBV5-6	TRBJ2-3	once	TGTGCCAGCAGCTTGGTGTCTAGCGGGGCCACAGATACGCAGTATTTT	CASSLVSSGATDTQYF
.	TRBV5-4	TRBJ2-5	once	TGTGCCAGCAGCTTATCACACCGGCAAGAGACCCAGTACTTC	CASSLSHRQETQYF
.	TRBV28	TRBJ1-5	once	TGTGCCAGCAGTCCGCCTCTGGGCGGCAATCAGCCCCAGCATTTT	CASSPPLGGNQPQHF
TRBD1	TRBV28	TRBJ1-2	.	TGTGCCAGCAGTCCTAAGGACAGGGATTACTATGGCTACACCTTC	CASSPKDRDYYGYTF
.	TRBV27	TRBJ2-1	.	TGTGCCAGCAGCTGGAGTAAATTCGCCTACAATGAGCAGTTCTTC	CASSWSKFAYNEQFF
.	TRBV28	TRBJ2-7	.	TGTGCCAGCAGTGGAGAAACAAGGGAAGTCCTGAACTACGAGCAGTACTTC	CASSGETREVLNYEQYF
.	TRBV6-1	TRBJ1-4	.	TGTGCCAGCTATGAAAAACTGTTTTTT	CASYEKLFF
TRBD1	TRBV18	TRBJ1-5	.	TGTGCCAGCTCACCAATGGCGCCGGGACAGAGCAATCAGCCCCAGCATTTT	CASSPMAPGQSNQPQHF
.	TRBV14	TRBJ1-5	.	TGTGCCAGCAGCCAATCCTCTCAGCCCCAGCATTTT	CASSQSSQPQHF
TRBD1	TRBV6-4	TRBJ2-1	.	TGTGCCAGCAGGGTTCACAGGGGAATCAATGAGCAGTTCTTC	CASRVHRGINEQFF
.	TRBV27	TRBJ2-7	.	TGTGCCAGCAGAGCAGGGTATCTGGGCGAGCAGTACTTC	CASRAGYLGEQYF
.	TRBV6-6	TRBJ2-5	.	TGTGCCAGCAGTTACTTTCCGGGACACCTCCAAGAGACCCAGTACTTC	CASSYFPGHLQETQYF
TRBD1	TRBV5-1	TRBJ1-6	.	TGCGCCAGCAGCTTACAGGGGACCTATAATTCACCCCTCCACTTT	CASSLQGTYNSPLHF
.	TRBV6-1	TRBJ1-2	.	TGTGCCAGCAGTCTCCAGGGGCTCTATGGCTACACCTTC	CASSLQGLYGYTF
.	TRBV6-6	TRBJ1-5	.	TGTGCCAGCAGTTACTCGGGTGGGGGGCATGGTCAGCCCCAGCATTTT	CASSYSGGGHGQPQHF
.	TRBV10-3	TRBJ2-5	once	TGTGCCATCAGGTCAGAGGTAGAGACCCAGTACTTC	CAIRSEVETQYF
.	TRBV2	TRBJ1-5	.	TGTGCCAGCAGTGAAATAGGTTGGCAGCCCCAGCATTTT	CASSEIGWQPQHF
TRBD1	TRBV6-1	TRBJ2-7	few	TGTGCCAGCTTTAGACAGGGCGCCTACGAGCAGTACTTC	CASFRQGAYEQYF
.	TRBV19	TRBJ2-7	.	TGTGCCAGTAGTCCCAGGGGGGCCTACGAGCAGTACTTC	CASSPRGAYEQYF
.	TRBV10-3	TRBJ2-3	.	TGTGCCATCGGGAGGTCAGATACGCAGTATTTT	CAIGRSDTQYF
.	TRBV6-5	TRBJ1-1	few	TGTGCCAGCAGACGAACACGATTGAACACTGAAGCTTTCTTT	CASRRTRLNTEAFF
.	TRBV25-1	TRBJ2-7	.	TGTGCCAGCAGTGAGAGTAGCCGGAGCCCCTACGAGCAGTACTTC	CASSESSRSPYEQYF
TRBD1	TRBV19	TRBJ1-5	.	TGTGCCAGTAGTATCGCCCTCTCCGGGACAGGGTATCAGCCCCAGCATTTT	CASSIALSGTGYQPQHF
TRBD1	TRBV5-8	TRBJ2-3	.	TGTGCCAGCAGAAAACGGGACAGGGCCGGGACAGATACGCAGTATTTT	CASRKRDRAGTDTQYF
TRBD1	TRBV28	TRBJ2-7	.	TGTGCCAGCAGTTCGTCCGGGACAGGTGGAGGCTACGAGCAGTACTTC	CASSSSGTGGGYEQYF
.	TRBV28	TRBJ1-1	.	TGTGCCAGCTCGGAGGACAGTGCGAACACTGAAGCTTTCTTT	CASSEDSANTEAFF
.	TRBV9	TRBJ2-4	.	TGTGCCAGCAGCGTATCGGCAGGGACCTCAAGGGCCAAAAACATTCAGTACTTC	CASSVSAGTSRAKNIQYF
.	TRBV18	TRBJ2-2	.	TGTGCCAGCTCACCACGTCAAGTCCTAGAGAACACCGGGGAGCTGTTTTTT	CASSPRQVLENTGELFF
.	TRBV6-6	TRBJ1-1	.	TGTGCCAGCAGGGAAGGGGGATTCACTGAAGCTTTCTTT	CASREGGFTEAFF
.	TRBV6-1	TRBJ2-2	.	TGTGCCAGCAGTGAAGCACAGGGAGTCATCGGGGAGCTGTTTTTT	CASSEAQGVIGELFF
.	TRBV14	TRBJ1-1	.	TGTGCCAGTAGTCCGCTTCGGGCACAGGGCACTGAAGCTTTCTTT	CASSPLRAQGTEAFF